The clone carrying this T cell receptor (beta chain) was found a few times. This specimen comes from a study of T cell repertoires in cytomegalovirus infection. CDR1 and CDR2 (germline): MDHEN, SYDVKM. The CDR3 runs to 16 residues. Deletions cut 5 bases from V and 6 bases from J, with 17 bases between. TCRdb passed the reads through MiXCR, listing each CDR3 protein once. The sample holds around 450,000 distinct CDR3 sequences, 25% to 40% seen once. The sequencing sample was made of PBMCs. The chain combines TRBV28 with TRBJ1-6; D gene unclear. This TCR was recovered from a human donor in good health (CMV status not recorded). Some clones in this sample may be carry-over from other donors' samples. CDR3 bases: TGTGCCAGCAGTCCCGCGGTCCGAGGGCGTAATTCACCCCTCCACTTT. Amino acid sequence: CASSPAVRGRNSPLHF.